A selection of T cell receptor beta chains follows, all from one sample in a study of control samples from healthy donors and cancer patients. Assay: immunoSEQ multiplex PCR; the TCRdb copy retains only in-frame clones and omits some. Of tens of thousands of clones in the sample, just under 85% are singletons; the top ten hold around a fifth. Sequencing used blood. The receptors here all came from a young man in good health. Both conserved end residues are part of each CDR3. A D gene is named only where the DNA matches it firmly. Clone size is stated in some rows and not others, as once, few, many or a class when expanded.

clone_size: -; v_call: TRBV14; j_call: TRBJ2-3; d_call: -; cdr3_aa: CASSSRLGTDTQYF; cdr3_nt: TGTGCCAGCAGCTCCCGCTTAGGCACAGATACGCAGTATTTT
clone_size: -; v_call: TRBV30; j_call: TRBJ1-1; d_call: -; cdr3_aa: CAWRGGSTEAFF; cdr3_nt: TGTGCCTGGAGGGGGGGAAGCACTGAAGCTTTCTTT
clone_size: once; v_call: TRBV4-2; j_call: TRBJ1-6; d_call: -; cdr3_aa: CASSQDPQGGNSPLHF; cdr3_nt: TGTGCCAGCAGCCAAGATCCCCAGGGAGGGAATTCACCCCTCCACTTT
clone_size: -; v_call: TRBV4-2; j_call: TRBJ2-3; d_call: TRBD2; cdr3_aa: CASSLGTSGGFSTDTQYF; cdr3_nt: TGTGCCAGCAGCCTCGGGACTAGCGGGGGATTTAGCACAGATACGCAGTATTTT
clone_size: -; v_call: TRBV28; j_call: TRBJ1-4; d_call: -; cdr3_aa: CASTDPSWGPQYSTNEKLFF; cdr3_nt: TGTGCCAGCACCGACCCTTCGTGGGGGCCGCAATACTCAACTAATGAAAAACTGTTTTTT
clone_size: -; v_call: TRBV28; j_call: TRBJ1-6; d_call: TRBD1; cdr3_aa: CASSSTGDLSSYNSPLHF; cdr3_nt: TGTGCCAGCAGTTCGACAGGGGACCTGAGCTCCTATAATTCACCCCTCCACTTT
clone_size: once; v_call: TRBV9; j_call: TRBJ2-2; d_call: TRBD1; cdr3_aa: CASRPGQGYTGELFF; cdr3_nt: TGTGCCAGTCGCCCGGGACAGGGGTACACCGGGGAGCTGTTTTTT
clone_size: -; v_call: TRBV24-1; j_call: TRBJ1-5; d_call: -; cdr3_aa: CATSDSKRAAPGEPQHF; cdr3_nt: TGTGCCACCAGTGACTCCAAGAGGGCGGCGCCGGGGGAGCCCCAGCATTTT
clone_size: -; v_call: TRBV2; j_call: TRBJ1-5; d_call: -; cdr3_aa: CASGGSGGRPVWGNQPQHF; cdr3_nt: TGTGCCAGCGGAGGGTCGGGAGGACGGCCCGTATGGGGCAATCAGCCCCAGCATTTT
clone_size: -; v_call: TRBV19; j_call: TRBJ1-5; d_call: -; cdr3_aa: CASSNLGEMNQPQHF; cdr3_nt: TGTGCCAGTAGTAACCTCGGGGAGATGAATCAGCCCCAGCATTTT
clone_size: -; v_call: TRBV10-2; j_call: TRBJ1-3; d_call: -; cdr3_aa: CASSESRGLRNTIYF; cdr3_nt: TGCGCCAGCAGTGAGTCCCGGGGGCTGAGAAACACCATATATTTT
clone_size: -; v_call: TRBV4-2; j_call: TRBJ1-4; d_call: -; cdr3_aa: CASSQELRGKLFF; cdr3_nt: TGTGCCAGCAGCCAAGAGCTGCGGGGGAAACTGTTTTTT
clone_size: -; v_call: TRBV12-3/TRBV12-4; j_call: TRBJ2-5; d_call: -; cdr3_aa: CASSFPQETQYF; cdr3_nt: TGTGCCAGCAGTTTCCCCCAAGAGACCCAGTACTTC
clone_size: -; v_call: TRBV5-1; j_call: TRBJ1-1; d_call: -; cdr3_aa: CASSLETGTEAFF; cdr3_nt: TGCGCCAGCAGCTTGGAGACTGGAACTGAAGCTTTCTTT
clone_size: -; v_call: TRBV6-5; j_call: TRBJ2-3; d_call: -; cdr3_aa: CASNPPMRTDTQYF; cdr3_nt: TGTGCCAGCAACCCCCCGATGAGAACAGATACGCAGTATTTT
clone_size: -; v_call: TRBV7-8; j_call: TRBJ2-7; d_call: TRBD1; cdr3_aa: CASSRNRGIYEQYF; cdr3_nt: TGTGCCAGCAGCCGTAACAGGGGTATCTACGAGCAGTACTTC
clone_size: -; v_call: TRBV5-1; j_call: TRBJ1-1; d_call: TRBD1; cdr3_aa: CASSRRTGTGDRWGTEAFF; cdr3_nt: TGCGCCAGCAGCCGGAGAACCGGGACAGGAGATCGGTGGGGCACTGAAGCTTTCTTT
clone_size: once; v_call: TRBV18; j_call: TRBJ1-5; d_call: -; cdr3_aa: CASSLPGGDQPQHF; cdr3_nt: TGTGCCAGCTCTCTCCCTGGGGGAGATCAGCCCCAGCATTTT
clone_size: -; v_call: TRBV10-3; j_call: TRBJ2-6; d_call: -; cdr3_aa: CAISESQRLFSSGANVLTF; cdr3_nt: TGTGCCATCAGTGAATCCCAAAGACTATTCAGCTCTGGGGCCAACGTCCTGACTTTC
clone_size: once; v_call: TRBV30; j_call: TRBJ1-2; d_call: -; cdr3_aa: CAWSTGNYGYTF; cdr3_nt: TGTGCCTGGAGTACGGGGAACTATGGCTACACCTTC
clone_size: -; v_call: TRBV11-2; j_call: TRBJ2-7; d_call: TRBD1; cdr3_aa: CASSQGQGVYEQYF; cdr3_nt: TGTGCCAGCAGCCAGGGACAGGGGGTCTACGAGCAGTACTTC
clone_size: -; v_call: TRBV7-2; j_call: TRBJ1-1; d_call: -; cdr3_aa: CASSFRSMDAFF; cdr3_nt: TGTGCCAGCAGCTTCAGGAGTATGGACGCTTTCTTT
clone_size: few; v_call: TRBV7-9; j_call: TRBJ2-5; d_call: -; cdr3_aa: CASSFINGFKETQYF; cdr3_nt: TGTGCCAGCAGCTTTATAAACGGTTTTAAGGAGACCCAGTACTTC
clone_size: -; v_call: TRBV10-3; j_call: TRBJ1-2; d_call: -; cdr3_aa: CAISDRGIGVGGYTF; cdr3_nt: TGTGCCATCAGTGACCGAGGTATCGGGGTCGGGGGCTACACCTTC
clone_size: -; v_call: TRBV6-4; j_call: TRBJ2-1; d_call: TRBD1; cdr3_aa: CASSEYAGTGPNEQFF; cdr3_nt: TGTGCCAGCAGTGAATATGCTGGGACAGGCCCCAATGAGCAGTTCTTC
clone_size: -; v_call: TRBV7-3; j_call: TRBJ1-1; d_call: -; cdr3_aa: CASSWTTGDTEAFF; cdr3_nt: TGTGCCAGCAGCTGGACGACGGGGGACACTGAAGCTTTCTTT